This T cell receptor beta chain was observed in a study of T cell responses to AZD1222 COVID-19 vaccine (dated by TCRdb to about 2021). For context, the study as a whole: AZD1222 recipients whose second dose came at about 4 weeks and those whose second dose came at about 12 weeks were combined into one group, since spike-specific TCR depth and breadth did not differ between the two schedules. TCR sequencing was performed for 230 to 250 trial participants, of whom some 200 were given two doses of AZD1222 and around 25 were given two doses of MenACWY control vaccine. Trial participants were enrolled by age into 18-55, 56-69 and 70-plus year subgroups, with about 150, 28 and 57 TCR-sequenced participants respectively. Results the study describes overall, beyond this receptor: The whole spike protein was spanned by vaccine-associated CD4 TCRs, and dominant responses were seen in regions 160-218 and 743-854. Most participants were white British and females outnumbered males, and the authors suggested that clonal diversity may have been underestimated. Conclusions about previously exposed vaccinees are limited because only a handful of AZD1222 recipients were SARS-CoV-2 seropositive at baseline. No day 14 peak-response samples were available, so repertoires were characterized only after the peak T cell response. In the small 56-69-year group, the increase in depth fell short of significance, most likely because of low power. After two AZD1222 doses, both the breadth and the depth of spike-specific TCRs were significantly higher than at day 0 and than in MenACWY recipients. Epitopes outside the regions mutated in the B.1.351 and B.1.1.7 variants were reportedly recognized by nearly half of the unique spike-specific TCRs.

V and J are truncated by 0 bases and 0 bases respectively, leaving an intervening sequence of 15 bases. Inclusive of the bounding cysteine and phenylalanine, the CDR3 is 18 residues long. Here the CDR3 DNA is all that survives: 54 bases in frame from base 1. CDR1 and CDR2, looked up from the germline V gene, are LGHNA and YNFKEQ. The CDR3 regions of human TCRbeta chains were subjected to immunosequencing. The source study handled its data this way. Repertoire TCRs were matched against a reference library of SARS-CoV-2-specific TCRs generated with the MIRA antigen-specificity platform. Breadth was defined as the fraction of unique TCRs that were SARS-CoV-2-associated. Depth was defined as the fraction of total T cells that were SARS-CoV-2-associated. Using the MIRA data, each spike-specific TCR was mapped to the spike region that the TCR reacts to and placed in a CD4 or CD8 class. Log10-transformed breadth and depth values were compared by one-way ANOVA with Sidak's multiple comparisons tests. This is the immuneACCESS table as TCRdb keeps it, with only in-frame sequences that have V and J called. A part of the clones is gone; compared with another copy, unresolved V genes explain less than half, and the rest is unexplained. The DNA gave D and trimming, while V, J and clone size come from that table. The sample has about 150,000 clones on record, roughly nine tenths of them singletons. The ten largest make up around 1.9% of the sample.

The label giving this sample's time point can be read as: baseline before first vaccination. Vaccinee samples were obtained from the UK trials COV001 and COV002, which included a single-blind randomized controlled phase 2/3 trial of AZD1222 (ChAdOx1 nCoV-19) in healthy adults. For TCRbeta chain sequencing, PBMC samples were collected from trial participants at day 0 and at day 28 after the second dose. Note on this clone: Its antigen is still unknown. Qualities for individual bases were not recorded, and no much larger clone is one base off.

The receptor was derived from an adult in good health. Sequenced material: peripheral blood, taken on day 0 of AZD1222 vaccination. This chain is built from TRBV4-2 and TRBJ2-1; the D region possibly corresponds to TRBD2 (6 bases align). The nucleotide sequence reads TGTGCCAGCAGCCAAGATCAGGGCGGGACGAGCTCCTACAATGAGCAGTTCTTC. It is translated as CASSQDQGGTSSYNEQFF.